A selection of T cell receptor beta chains follows, all from one sample in a study of blood T cell repertoires in COVID-19. Sequencing was performed with immunoSEQ multiplex PCR; in TCRdb, only in-frame clones are kept and a portion is missing. The data show 320,000 or so clones, roughly 87% seen once. The sequencing input was PBMCs or T cells enriched from blood (not recorded which). The receptors originated from a woman in her 30s who had recovered from COVID-19. CDR3s include the opening cysteine and the closing phenylalanine or tryptophan. A D gene is named only where the DNA matches it firmly. Clone size is given for some rows only: seen once, a few or many times, or a class if the clone is expanded.

v_call: TRBV28
j_call: TRBJ2-2
d_call: TRBD1
clone_size: -
cdr3_nt: TGTGCCAGCAGTTTATTGACAGGGGGCAGCGGGGAGCTGTTTTTT
cdr3_aa: CASSLLTGGSGELFF

v_call: TRBV10-3
j_call: TRBJ2-2
d_call: TRBD2
clone_size: few
cdr3_nt: TGTGCCATCAGTGGAACTAGCGGGGGGGAGCTGTTTTTT
cdr3_aa: CAISGTSGGELFF

v_call: TRBV25-1
j_call: TRBJ1-4
d_call: -
clone_size: -
cdr3_nt: TGTGCCAGCAGTGAATCTGCGGGGTTAGGTGAAAAACTGTTTTTT
cdr3_aa: CASSESAGLGEKLFF

v_call: TRBV18
j_call: TRBJ2-3
d_call: -
clone_size: -
cdr3_nt: TGTGCCAGCTCGCTTGGACTCGAGATAACAGATACGCAGTATTTT
cdr3_aa: CASSLGLEITDTQYF

v_call: TRBV7-8
j_call: TRBJ2-7
d_call: -
clone_size: -
cdr3_nt: TGTGCCAGCAGCTTAGAAGCAGGGCACTACGAGCAGTACTTC
cdr3_aa: CASSLEAGHYEQYF

v_call: TRBV5-1
j_call: TRBJ1-4
d_call: -
clone_size: -
cdr3_nt: TGCGCCAGCAGCTTGACAGGACGTAATGAAAAACTGTTTTTT
cdr3_aa: CASSLTGRNEKLFF

v_call: TRBV27
j_call: TRBJ1-3
d_call: TRBD1
clone_size: few
cdr3_nt: TGTGCCAGCAGTCAACAGGGGTCTGGAAACACCATATATTTT
cdr3_aa: CASSQQGSGNTIYF

v_call: TRBV5-4
j_call: TRBJ2-1
d_call: TRBD2
clone_size: -
cdr3_nt: TGTGCCAGCAGCCATAAGCGGGGGGACTACAATGAGCAGTTCTTC
cdr3_aa: CASSHKRGDYNEQFF

v_call: TRBV5-4
j_call: TRBJ1-2
d_call: -
clone_size: once
cdr3_nt: TGTGCCAGCAGCTCCAAACAGGCGCCGCATGGCTACACCTTC
cdr3_aa: CASSSKQAPHGYTF

v_call: TRBV3-1/TRBV3-2
j_call: TRBJ2-5
d_call: TRBD2
clone_size: -
cdr3_nt: TGTGCCAGCAGCCAACCGAGACTAGCGGGGTATTCGGAGACCCAGTACTTC
cdr3_aa: CASSQPRLAGYSETQYF

v_call: TRBV7-2
j_call: TRBJ2-5
d_call: -
clone_size: once
cdr3_nt: TGTGCCAGCAGCTTTCTAAGTTTGACTAGCCAAGAGACCCAGTACTTC
cdr3_aa: CASSFLSLTSQETQYF

v_call: TRBV4-1
j_call: TRBJ2-3
d_call: -
clone_size: -
cdr3_nt: TGCGCCAGCAGCCCCTTGGGCGAGGGGGCAGATACGCAGTATTTT
cdr3_aa: CASSPLGEGADTQYF

v_call: TRBV30
j_call: TRBJ2-5
d_call: TRBD1
clone_size: -
cdr3_nt: TGTGCCTGGAGGGCTCGTCGGGACAGGGAGACCCAGTACTTC
cdr3_aa: CAWRARRDRETQYF

v_call: TRBV5-6
j_call: TRBJ2-1
d_call: TRBD2
clone_size: -
cdr3_nt: TGTGCCAGCAGCTTCGAGGGCCGGGGGGTGCAGTTCTTC
cdr3_aa: CASSFEGRGVQFF

v_call: TRBV11-2
j_call: TRBJ2-4
d_call: -
clone_size: -
cdr3_nt: TGTGCCAGCAGTCCCGGCGCAGGTAACATTCAGTACTTC
cdr3_aa: CASSPGAGNIQYF

v_call: TRBV6-5
j_call: TRBJ1-6
d_call: -
clone_size: -
cdr3_nt: TGTGCCAGCAGCGCAACGGACAGATATAATTCACCCCTCCACTTT
cdr3_aa: CASSATDRYNSPLHF

v_call: TRBV29-1
j_call: TRBJ1-3
d_call: -
clone_size: -
cdr3_nt: TGCAGCGTTGGATGGGGCCGCGGAGGAAACACCATATATTTT
cdr3_aa: CSVGWGRGGNTIYF

v_call: TRBV4-1
j_call: TRBJ1-1
d_call: -
clone_size: -
cdr3_nt: TGCGCCAGCAGCCCGGTGGACGGGATAGAAGCTTTCTTT
cdr3_aa: CASSPVDGIEAFF

v_call: TRBV7-9
j_call: TRBJ1-1
d_call: -
clone_size: -
cdr3_nt: TGTGCCAGCATCAAACCGGGGGGTAACACTGAAGCTTTCTTT
cdr3_aa: CASIKPGGNTEAFF

v_call: TRBV28
j_call: TRBJ2-3
d_call: TRBD1
clone_size: -
cdr3_nt: TGTGCCAGCAGTCCCCCCACCGGGACAGGGTCCGGAGTCACGGTAGATACGCAGTATTTT
cdr3_aa: CASSPPTGTGSGVTVDTQYF

v_call: TRBV2
j_call: TRBJ1-5
d_call: -
clone_size: -
cdr3_nt: TGTGCCAGCAGTGTGTTTACAGGGCCCACCAATCAGCCCCAGCATTTT
cdr3_aa: CASSVFTGPTNQPQHF

v_call: TRBV27
j_call: TRBJ1-1
d_call: TRBD1
clone_size: -
cdr3_nt: TGTGCCAGCAGTCCCACGACAGGGTTATTAAGATTGGGCACTGAAGCTTTCTTT
cdr3_aa: CASSPTTGLLRLGTEAFF

v_call: TRBV4-2
j_call: TRBJ1-4
d_call: -
clone_size: -
cdr3_nt: TGTGCCAGCACCCCGACGCAGGGGTCGGCCGAGGAAAAACTGTTTTTT
cdr3_aa: CASTPTQGSAEEKLFF

v_call: TRBV4-1
j_call: TRBJ2-1
d_call: -
clone_size: -
cdr3_nt: TGCGCCAGCAGCCACCCTGGGGGGTCCGGTGAGCAGTTCTTC
cdr3_aa: CASSHPGGSGEQFF

v_call: TRBV19
j_call: TRBJ1-4
d_call: -
clone_size: -
cdr3_nt: TGTGCCAGTGGGGGCAGACAATCAACTAATGAAAAACTGTTTTTT
cdr3_aa: CASGGRQSTNEKLFF

v_call: TRBV19
j_call: TRBJ2-1
d_call: -
clone_size: -
cdr3_nt: TGTGCCAGTAGTATTTTCGGGGGGCTCGACCTCTCCTACAATGAGCAGTTCTTC
cdr3_aa: CASSIFGGLDLSYNEQFF

v_call: TRBV6-4
j_call: TRBJ1-1
d_call: -
clone_size: -
cdr3_nt: TGTGCCAGCAGTGACAGACAGGACACTGAAGCTTTCTTT
cdr3_aa: CASSDRQDTEAFF

v_call: TRBV7-8
j_call: TRBJ2-7
d_call: TRBD1
clone_size: -
cdr3_nt: TGTGCCAGCAGCCCGCGACAGGGGGCTGAGTACGAGCAGTACTTC
cdr3_aa: CASSPRQGAEYEQYF

v_call: TRBV7-2
j_call: TRBJ1-4
d_call: TRBD1
clone_size: -
cdr3_nt: TGTGCCAGCAGCTTACGGGGCCTAGGGGGCACTAATGAAAAACTGTTTTTT
cdr3_aa: CASSLRGLGGTNEKLFF

v_call: TRBV28
j_call: TRBJ2-7
d_call: -
clone_size: -
cdr3_nt: TGTGCCAGCAGTTTCCCAGTTGCCCCCTACGAGCAGTACTTC
cdr3_aa: CASSFPVAPYEQYF

v_call: TRBV27
j_call: TRBJ1-1
d_call: -
clone_size: -
cdr3_nt: TGTGCCAGCAGTTTTACAGGGCCCACTGAAGCTTTCTTT
cdr3_aa: CASSFTGPTEAFF

v_call: TRBV5-1
j_call: TRBJ2-5
d_call: TRBD1
clone_size: -
cdr3_nt: TGCGCCAGCAGCGGGGGGACAGGGGAAGAGACCCAGTACTTC
cdr3_aa: CASSGGTGEETQYF

v_call: TRBV30
j_call: TRBJ2-7
d_call: -
clone_size: -
cdr3_nt: TGTGCCTGGATGTATAGGGTGGGAGGCGAGCAGTACTTC
cdr3_aa: CAWMYRVGGEQYF

v_call: TRBV2
j_call: TRBJ2-5
d_call: TRBD1
clone_size: few
cdr3_nt: TGTGCCAGCAGTGTAGGGACAGGGGAGTTTGGAGAGACCCAGTACTTC
cdr3_aa: CASSVGTGEFGETQYF

v_call: TRBV11-3
j_call: TRBJ2-1
d_call: TRBD1
clone_size: -
cdr3_nt: TGTGCCAGCAGCCCAAAACCCCCGGGACAGGGGGCTGATGAGCAGTTCTTC
cdr3_aa: CASSPKPPGQGADEQFF

v_call: TRBV2
j_call: TRBJ1-2
d_call: TRBD1
clone_size: -
cdr3_nt: TGTGCCAGCAGTGAAGCCGGTGGGACAGGCTATGGCTACACCTTC
cdr3_aa: CASSEAGGTGYGYTF

v_call: TRBV5-4
j_call: TRBJ2-1
d_call: TRBD2
clone_size: -
cdr3_nt: TGTGCCAGCAGCTTGGGAGGCCTTCGGGGGGGTAATGAGCAGTTCTTC
cdr3_aa: CASSLGGLRGGNEQFF

v_call: TRBV28
j_call: TRBJ1-5
d_call: -
clone_size: -
cdr3_nt: TGTGCCAGCAGTTTATGGGCCGGGGACAATCAGCCCCAGCATTTT
cdr3_aa: CASSLWAGDNQPQHF

v_call: TRBV30
j_call: TRBJ2-2
d_call: TRBD1
clone_size: -
cdr3_nt: TGTGCCTGGAGGTCCCGGGACAGGGGGAACTCGAACACCGGGGAGCTGTTTTTT
cdr3_aa: CAWRSRDRGNSNTGELFF

v_call: TRBV18
j_call: TRBJ1-1
d_call: -
clone_size: -
cdr3_nt: TGTGCCAGCTCACCTCAGGACACCGAGGCTTTCTTT
cdr3_aa: CASSPQDTEAFF

v_call: TRBV7-2
j_call: TRBJ1-3
d_call: -
clone_size: -
cdr3_nt: TGTGCCAGCATCGTTCAGGGAGGAAACTCTGGAAACACCATATATTTT
cdr3_aa: CASIVQGGNSGNTIYF

v_call: TRBV30
j_call: TRBJ2-7
d_call: TRBD2
clone_size: once
cdr3_nt: TGTGCCTGGAGGGAACCCCCGAGCGGGGGGGCCTTCCGCGAGCAGTACTTC
cdr3_aa: CAWREPPSGGAFREQYF

v_call: TRBV19
j_call: TRBJ1-2
d_call: -
clone_size: -
cdr3_nt: TGTGCCAGTCGCCCAGAGACAAGAGCTAACTATGGCTACACCTTC
cdr3_aa: CASRPETRANYGYTF

v_call: TRBV28
j_call: TRBJ2-2
d_call: TRBD2
clone_size: -
cdr3_nt: TGTGCCAGCAGTGTTAGCGGGGGGGCCTACACCGGGGAGCTGTTTTTT
cdr3_aa: CASSVSGGAYTGELFF

v_call: TRBV30
j_call: TRBJ1-2
d_call: -
clone_size: few
cdr3_nt: TGTGCCTGGAGTCCTACCGCTAACTATGGCTACACCTTC
cdr3_aa: CAWSPTANYGYTF

v_call: TRBV6-5
j_call: TRBJ2-1
d_call: TRBD1
clone_size: -
cdr3_nt: TGTGCCAGCAATGGACAGGGGCGGTCGGGTGAGCAGTTCTTC
cdr3_aa: CASNGQGRSGEQFF

v_call: TRBV27
j_call: TRBJ1-6
d_call: -
clone_size: once
cdr3_nt: TGTGCCAGCCGATCTGAGGGGGGGCGGGATTCACCCCTCCACTTT
cdr3_aa: CASRSEGGRDSPLHF